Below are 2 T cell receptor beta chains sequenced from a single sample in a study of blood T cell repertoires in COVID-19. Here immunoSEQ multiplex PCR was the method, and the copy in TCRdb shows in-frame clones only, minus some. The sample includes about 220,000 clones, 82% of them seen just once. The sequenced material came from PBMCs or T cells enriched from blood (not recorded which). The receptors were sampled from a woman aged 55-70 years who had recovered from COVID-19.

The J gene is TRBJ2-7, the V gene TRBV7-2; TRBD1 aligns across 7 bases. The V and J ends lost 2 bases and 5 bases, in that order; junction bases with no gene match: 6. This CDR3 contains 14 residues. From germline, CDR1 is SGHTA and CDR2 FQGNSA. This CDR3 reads CASSLIQGLHEQYF. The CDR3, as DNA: TGTGCCAGCAGCTTAATACAGGGGTTACACGAGCAGTACTTC.

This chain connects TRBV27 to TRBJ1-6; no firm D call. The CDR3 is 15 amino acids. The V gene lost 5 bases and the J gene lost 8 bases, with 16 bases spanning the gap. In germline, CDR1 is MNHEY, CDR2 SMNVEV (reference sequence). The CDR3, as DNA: TGTGCCAGCAGTCCACAGAGCGAGGGCTATTCACCCCTCCACTTT. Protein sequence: CASSPQSEGYSPLHF.